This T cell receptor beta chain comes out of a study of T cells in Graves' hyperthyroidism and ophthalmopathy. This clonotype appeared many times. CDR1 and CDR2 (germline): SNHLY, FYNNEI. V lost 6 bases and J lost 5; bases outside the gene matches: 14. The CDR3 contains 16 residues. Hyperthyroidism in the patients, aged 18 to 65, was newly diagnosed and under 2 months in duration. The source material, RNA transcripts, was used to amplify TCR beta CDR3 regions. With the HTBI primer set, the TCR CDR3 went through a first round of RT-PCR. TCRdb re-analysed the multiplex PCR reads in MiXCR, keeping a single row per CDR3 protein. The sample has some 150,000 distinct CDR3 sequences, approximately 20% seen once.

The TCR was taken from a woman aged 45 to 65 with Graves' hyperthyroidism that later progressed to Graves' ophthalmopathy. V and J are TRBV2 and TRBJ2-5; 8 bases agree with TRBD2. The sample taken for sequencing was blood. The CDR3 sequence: CASSRVPVSGSETQYF. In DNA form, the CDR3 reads TGTGCCAGCAGCAGGGTTCCGGTCAGCGGGAGTGAGACCCAGTACTTC.